This T cell receptor (beta chain) came from a study of Ad26.COV2.S vaccination and SARS-CoV-2 variants. Study-level points and caveats: Quantification of TCR breadth and depth may have yielded underestimates of total T cell responses. Relative to placebo recipients, vaccine recipients exhibited elevated spike-specific TCR breadth.

The data were produced by immunoSEQ multiplex PCR, yet TCRdb's version contains in-frame clones alone and is incomplete. The repertoire holds about 350,000 clones, with about 90% as singletons. In regard to this clone: The antigen is unknown.

This CDR3 has 14 amino acids. The germline V gene has CDR1 MNHEY and CDR2 SVGAGI. V gave up 7 bases and J gave up 5 bases, with 18 bases separating them. Sequencing used peripheral blood, obtained after recovery from COVID-19. This clonotype was sampled from a human donor who had recovered from COVID-19. The chain couples TRBV6-5 to TRBJ2-7, with a possible D match to TRBD1 (5 bases). CDR3 loop: CASMGQGIVHEQYF. The CDR3 DNA is TGTGCCAGCATGGGGCAGGGAATCGTCCACGAGCAGTACTTC.